The T cell receptor (beta chain) described here comes from a study of CD8 T cells in Susac syndrome. RNA, at roughly 0.5 to 1 ug, was reverse transcribed with random hexamers. MiXCR was run by TCRdb on the immunoSEQ multiplex PCR reads, yielding one entry per CDR3 protein. The data show roughly 330,000 distinct CDR3 sequences, with about 92% seen just once and roughly 0.07% held by the top ten. This TCR derives from a human donor with multiple sclerosis. Sequencing input: CD4+ T cells from PBMCs.

The CDR3 loop reads CASSPPPQDPVSYEQYF. CDR3 in DNA: TGTGCCAGCAGCCCCCCCCCACAGGACCCGGTTTCCTACGAGCAGTACTTC. The chain carries TRBV7-9 and TRBJ2-7; possible D gene TRBD1, 5 bases. The germline V gene encodes CDR1 SEHNR and CDR2 FQNEAQ (reference sequence). With 5 bases removed from V and 1 base from J, the gap between germline ends came to 21 bases. The length of the CDR3 is 17 residues.